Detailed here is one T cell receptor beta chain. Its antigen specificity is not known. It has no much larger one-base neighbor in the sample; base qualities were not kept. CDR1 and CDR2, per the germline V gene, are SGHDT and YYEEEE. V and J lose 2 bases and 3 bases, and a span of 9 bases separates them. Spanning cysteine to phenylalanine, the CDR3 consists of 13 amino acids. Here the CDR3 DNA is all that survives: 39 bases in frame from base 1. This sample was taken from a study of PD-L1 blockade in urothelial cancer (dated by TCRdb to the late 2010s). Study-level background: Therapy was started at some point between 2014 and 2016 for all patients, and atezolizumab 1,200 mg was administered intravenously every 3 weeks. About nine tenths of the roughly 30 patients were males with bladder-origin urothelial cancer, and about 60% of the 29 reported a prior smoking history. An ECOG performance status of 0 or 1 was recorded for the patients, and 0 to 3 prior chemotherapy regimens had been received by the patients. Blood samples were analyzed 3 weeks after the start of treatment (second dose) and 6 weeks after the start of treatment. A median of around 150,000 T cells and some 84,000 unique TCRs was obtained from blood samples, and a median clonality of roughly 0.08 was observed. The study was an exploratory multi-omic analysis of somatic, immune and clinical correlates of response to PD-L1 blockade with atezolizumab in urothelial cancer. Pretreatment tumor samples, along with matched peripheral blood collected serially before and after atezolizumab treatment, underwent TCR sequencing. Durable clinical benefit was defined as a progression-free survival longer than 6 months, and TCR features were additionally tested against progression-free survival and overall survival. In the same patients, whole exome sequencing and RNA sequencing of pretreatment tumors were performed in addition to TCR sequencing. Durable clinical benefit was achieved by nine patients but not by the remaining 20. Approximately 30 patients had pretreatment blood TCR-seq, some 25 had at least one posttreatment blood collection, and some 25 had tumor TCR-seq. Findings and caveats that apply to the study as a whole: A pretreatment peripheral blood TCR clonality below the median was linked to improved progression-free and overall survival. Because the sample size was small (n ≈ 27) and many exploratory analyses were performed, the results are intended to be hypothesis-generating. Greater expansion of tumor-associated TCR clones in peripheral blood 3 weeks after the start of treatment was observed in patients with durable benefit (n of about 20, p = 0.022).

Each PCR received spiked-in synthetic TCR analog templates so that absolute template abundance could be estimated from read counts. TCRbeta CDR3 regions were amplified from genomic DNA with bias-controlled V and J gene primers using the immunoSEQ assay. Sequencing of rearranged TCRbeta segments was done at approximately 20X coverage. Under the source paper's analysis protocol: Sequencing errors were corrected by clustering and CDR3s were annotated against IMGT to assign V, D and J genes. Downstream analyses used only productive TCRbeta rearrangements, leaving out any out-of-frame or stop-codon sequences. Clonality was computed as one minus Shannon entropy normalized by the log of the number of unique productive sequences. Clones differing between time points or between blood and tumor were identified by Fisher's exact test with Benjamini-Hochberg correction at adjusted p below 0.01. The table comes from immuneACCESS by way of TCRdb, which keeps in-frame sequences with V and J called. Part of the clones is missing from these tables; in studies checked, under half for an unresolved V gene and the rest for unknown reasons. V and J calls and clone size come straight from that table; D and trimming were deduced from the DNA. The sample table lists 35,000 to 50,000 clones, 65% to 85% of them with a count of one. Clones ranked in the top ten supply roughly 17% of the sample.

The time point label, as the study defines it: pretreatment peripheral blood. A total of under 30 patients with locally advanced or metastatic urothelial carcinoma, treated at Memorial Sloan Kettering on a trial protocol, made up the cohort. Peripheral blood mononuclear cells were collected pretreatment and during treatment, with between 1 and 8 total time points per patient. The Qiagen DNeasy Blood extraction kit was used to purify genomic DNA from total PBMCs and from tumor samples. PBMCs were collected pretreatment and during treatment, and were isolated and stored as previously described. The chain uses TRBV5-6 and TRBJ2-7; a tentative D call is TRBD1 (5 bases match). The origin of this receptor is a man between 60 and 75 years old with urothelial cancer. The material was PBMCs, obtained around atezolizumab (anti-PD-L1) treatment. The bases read TGTGCCAGCAGCTTTTCCGACAGCTACGAGCAGTACTTC. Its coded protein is CASSFSDSYEQYF.